This TCR beta chain is from a study of shared clonotypes between healthy human individuals. Across the whole study: Three CD4 naive, three CD4 memory, two CD8 naive and one CD8 memory plate were used per donor.

To note about this clone: Its cognate antigen is unknown.

Whole-study results and caveats: Apart from blood, nothing was sampled; tissue repertoires likely differ.

Partitioning of CD4+ cells yielded a CD45RA+ naive subset and a CD45RA-negative memory subset. The germline CDR1 and CDR2 sequences are SGHNT and YYREEE (reference sequence). There are 15 residues in the CDR3. V lost 0 bases to trimming and J lost 5 bases; unmatched junction nucleotides: 7. Sequencing was performed with immunoSEQ multiplex PCR; in TCRdb, only in-frame clones are kept and a portion is missing. The table records 950,000 to 1,100,000 clones, more than 65% of them present only once. This rearrangement joins TRBV5-4 to TRBJ2-7; 8 bases map to TRBD1. The receptor comes from a man younger than 35 in good health. Sequenced: memory CD4+ T cells sorted from blood. The subset is: CD45RA-negative fraction. The CDR3 region has the DNA TGTGCCAGCAGCTTGGACTGGACAGGGTCGAACGAGCAGTACTTC. This sequence encodes CASSLDWTGSNEQYF.